This TCR beta chain was observed in a study of cytotoxic CD8 clonotypes in ibrutinib-treated CLL. Whole-study context: The patient breakdown showed roughly 10 relapsed/refractory and around 16 treatment-naive cases, with approximately 18 IGHV unmutated. The taking of response samples occurred after a median roughly twelve months of treatment, with a range of 6 to 36. The study's findings and limits: Clonality was higher at baseline than in age-matched healthy donors and tracked circulating CD8+ T-cell counts.

Notes on this clone: The antigen is undetermined.

This CDR3 comprises 16 residues. The germline V gene has CDR1 MNHEY and CDR2 SVGAGI. With V trimmed by 2 bases and J by 0 bases, 7 bases remained unmatched. The planned depth of sequencing spanned 1 in 200,000 to 1 in 1 million T cells. Using immunoSEQ multiplex PCR, the repertoire was profiled, and TCRdb retains in-frame clones only, with some absent. The sample holds roughly 180,000 clones, about 80% seen once. The sample consisted of PBMCs, taken after 24 months of ibrutinib treatment. This chain links TRBV6-5 with TRBJ2-7; 7 positions agree with TRBD1. This TCR derives from a human donor with chronic lymphocytic leukemia. Written as DNA, the CDR3 is TGTGCCAGCAGTTACCCGGGACAGAAAAGCTCCTACGAGCAGTACTTC. As protein: CASSYPGQKSSYEQYF.